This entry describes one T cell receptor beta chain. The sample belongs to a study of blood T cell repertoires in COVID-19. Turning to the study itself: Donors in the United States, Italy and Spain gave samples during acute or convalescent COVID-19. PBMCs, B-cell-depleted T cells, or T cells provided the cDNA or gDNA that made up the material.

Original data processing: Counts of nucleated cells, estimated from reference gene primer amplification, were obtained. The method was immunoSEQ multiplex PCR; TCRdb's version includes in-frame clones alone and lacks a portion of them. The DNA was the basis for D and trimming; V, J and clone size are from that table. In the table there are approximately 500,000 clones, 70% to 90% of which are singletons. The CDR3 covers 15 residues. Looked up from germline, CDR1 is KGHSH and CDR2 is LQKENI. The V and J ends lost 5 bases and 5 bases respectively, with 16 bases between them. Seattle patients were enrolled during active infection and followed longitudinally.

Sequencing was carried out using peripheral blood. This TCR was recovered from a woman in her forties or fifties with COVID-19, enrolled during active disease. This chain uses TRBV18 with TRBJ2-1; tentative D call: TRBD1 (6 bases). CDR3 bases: TGTGCCAGCTCATCAGGAGTGACAGGACACAATGAGCAGTTCTTC. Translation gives CASSSGVTGHNEQFF. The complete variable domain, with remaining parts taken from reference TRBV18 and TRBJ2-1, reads NAGVMQNPRHLVRRRGQEARLRCSPMKGHSHVYWYRQLPEEGLKFMVYLQKENIIDESGMPKERFSAEFPKEGPSILRIQQVVRGDSAAYFCASSSGVTGHNEQFFGPGTRLTVL.